This T cell receptor (beta chain) was found in a study of response to subunit inactivated influenza vaccine. This CDR3 contains 14 residues. Trimming shortened V by 9 bases and J by 4 bases, and 19 bases separated the two germline ends. CDR1 and CDR2 (germline): SGHDN, FVKESK. Overall study results and limits: Authors proposed each seasonal influenza vaccination draws in few new T cells.

TCRdb itself ran the RT-PCR reads through MiXCR, one entry per CDR3 protein. There are around 320,000 distinct CDR3 sequences in the sample; about 20% occur only once, and 10% lies in the top ten. A single count supports this clonotype. Its antigen remains unknown. The sequence came from a man aged 45 to 75 who received an inactivated influenza vaccine. The input for sequencing was PBMCs from blood, taken about 20 months after vaccination. The V gene is TRBV14, the J gene TRBJ2-7; D remains ambiguous. DNA of the CDR3: TGTGCCAGGGAAGACCTAACGGGCATTTACGAGCAGTACTTC. It specifies CAREDLTGIYEQYF. The entire variable domain, with the rest obtained from reference TRBV14 and TRBJ2-7, is as follows: EAGVTQFPSHSVIEKGQTVTLRCDPISGHDNLYWYRRVMGKEIKFLLHFVKESKQDESGMPNNRFLAERTGGTYSTLKVQPAELEDSGVYFCAREDLTGIYEQYFGPGTRLTVT.